This TCR beta chain came from a study of blood T cell repertoires in COVID-19. The CDR3 runs to 18 residues. Trimming removed 0 bases at V and 0 bases at J, with 18 bases between. Germline V gene data show CDR1 as GTSNPN and CDR2 as SVGIG (reference sequence). The protocol was immunoSEQ multiplex PCR, while the TCRdb copy is restricted to in-frame clones and leaves out a portion. The sample shows about 210,000 clones, just under 90% of them seen only once. Participant-reported clinical history was the basis for cohort assignment. The source is a man aged 25 to 40 who had recovered from COVID-19. The rearrangement links TRBV30 to TRBJ2-1; D call uncertain. The sequenced sample consisted of PBMCs or T cells enriched from blood (not recorded which). The chain's CDR3 is CAWSVFSVRMSSYNEQFF. The CDR3 DNA reads as TGTGCCTGGAGTGTGTTTTCCGTGCGGATGAGCTCCTACAATGAGCAGTTCTTC.